Detailed here is one T cell receptor (beta chain). Its antigen is as yet unknown. The data were obtained in a study of post-analysis software for immune sequencing data. For the study at large: As for disease course, relapsing-remitting, secondary progressive and progressive-relapsing multiple sclerosis were all included. Study observations and caveats: With F measure, samples from one preparation batch clustered together strongly.

Each TCR beta cDNA library carried unique molecular identifiers. TCRdb used MiXCR to reprocess the PCR reads, holding one entry per CDR3 protein. The data contain about half a million distinct CDR3 sequences, roughly 46% of them singletons. The receptor's source is a girl aged 5-17 years with multiple sclerosis. Sequencing was carried out using blood.

The CDR3 nucleotides are TGTGCCACCAGCGATAGGACAGGGGCGTACCAAGAGACCCAGTACTTC. Translation gives CATSDRTGAYQETQYF. The rearrangement uses TRBV15 and TRBJ2-5; 9 nucleotides agree with TRBD1. The trim removed 5 bases at V and 0 bases at J, leaving 7 bases unmatched. Germline lookup yields CDR1 LNHNV and CDR2 YYDKDF (reference sequence). The CDR3 length is 16 residues.